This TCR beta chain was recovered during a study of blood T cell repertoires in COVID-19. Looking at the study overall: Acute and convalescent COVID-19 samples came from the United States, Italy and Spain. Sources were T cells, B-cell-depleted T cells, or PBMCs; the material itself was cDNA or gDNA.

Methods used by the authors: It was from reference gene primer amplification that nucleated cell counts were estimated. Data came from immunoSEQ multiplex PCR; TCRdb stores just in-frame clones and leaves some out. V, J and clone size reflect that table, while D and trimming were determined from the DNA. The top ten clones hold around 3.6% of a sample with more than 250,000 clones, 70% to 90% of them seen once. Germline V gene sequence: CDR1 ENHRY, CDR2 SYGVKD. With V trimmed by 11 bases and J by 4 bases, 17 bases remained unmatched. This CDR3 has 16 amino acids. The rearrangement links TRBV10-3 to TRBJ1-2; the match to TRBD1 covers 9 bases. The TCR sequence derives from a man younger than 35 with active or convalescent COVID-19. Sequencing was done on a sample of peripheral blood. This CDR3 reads CASRHPGQGVPYGYTF. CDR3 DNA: TGTGCCTCTAGACACCCGGGACAGGGAGTCCCCTATGGCTACACCTTC.